The source of this T cell receptor (beta chain) is a study of CD8 T cells in ankylosing spondylitis. TCRdb re-called the 5' RACE reads through MiXCR, storing one row per CDR3 protein. The table includes 130,000 to 150,000 distinct CDR3 sequences, 7% to 10% detected once. This CDR3 contains 14 residues. V gave up 1 base and J gave up 4 bases; unmatched junction bases: 0. Germline CDR1 reads KGHSH; CDR2 reads LQKENI. The sample comprised synovial fluid, either unsorted or a sorted T cell fraction (not recorded which). The TCR was taken from a male donor with ankylosing spondylitis. This chain joins TRBV18 and TRBJ2-3; 9 nucleotides line up with TRBD1. The CDR3 DNA reads TGTGCCAGCTCACCACGGACAGGGGCAGATACGCAGTATTTT. Protein: CASSPRTGADTQYF.